These 20 T cell receptor beta chains share one sample of origin, sequenced in a study of blood T cell repertoires in COVID-19. Profiled with immunoSEQ multiplex PCR; TCRdb holds only in-frame clones, not every one. The sample consists of under 250,000 clones, approximately 85% of them appearing once. The sequenced material came from peripheral blood. Receptors were obtained from a woman aged 70-85 years with COVID-19, enrolled during active disease.

There are a few counts of this clone. This rearrangement joins TRBV24-1 to TRBJ1-2; 9 nucleotides agree with TRBD1. This CDR3 comprises 14 residues. V was clipped by 7 bases and J by 4 bases; unmatched bases: 6. From germline, CDR1 is KGHDR and CDR2 SFDVKD. The CDR3: CATRAGTGTYGYTF. CDR3 DNA sequence: TGTGCCACCAGGGCCGGGACAGGGACCTATGGCTACACCTTC.

The chain joins TRBV28 to TRBJ2-6; weak D call: TRBD1 (6 bases). The V gene lost 5 bases and the J gene lost 2 bases, with 16 bases spanning the gap. Germline V gene data show CDR1 as MDHEN and CDR2 as SYDVKM. The CDR3 is made up of 17 amino acids. This CDR3 is CASSARTSGAGANVLTF. DNA for the CDR3: TGTGCCAGCAGTGCCCGTACCTCAGGGGCTGGGGCCAACGTCCTGACTTTC.

The J gene is TRBJ1-1, the V gene TRBV30; 7 nucleotides align to TRBD1. Trimming cost V 7 bases and J 5 bases; bases outside gene matches: 10. The germline CDR1 and CDR2 sequences are GTSNPN and SVGIG (reference sequence). The CDR3 is 13 residues long. CDR3 region: CALHDLRGTEAFF. In nucleotides, the CDR3 is TGTGCCTTGCACGACCTCAGGGGGACTGAAGCTTTCTTT.

The V and J genes are TRBV21-1 and TRBJ1-1. TRBV21-1 is shown as a pseudogene. The CDR3 covers 15 residues. CDR3 residues: CASSKGIGGPLEAFF. The CDR3 coding sequence is TGTGCCAGCAGCAAAGGAATCGGGGGTCCCCTTGAAGCTTTCTTT.

V and J are TRBV11-3 and TRBJ2-5; 7 bases agree with TRBD1. With V trimmed by 3 bases and J by 5 bases, 9 bases remained unmatched. This CDR3 has 15 residues. The germline gives CDR1 SGHNT, CDR2 YENEEA. DNA of the CDR3: TGTGCCAGCAGCTTTCGAAGGGGGCTTTGGGAGACCCAGTACTTC. It encodes CASSFRRGLWETQYF.

CDR3 in DNA: TGCGCCAGCAGCTTGGACGGCGGGAGGGCCACAGATACGCAGTATTTT. Amino acid sequence: CASSLDGGRATDTQYF. The rearrangement joins TRBV5-1 to TRBJ2-3, with 9 nucleotides matching TRBD2. This CDR3 is 16 amino acids long. V dropped 0 bases and J dropped 2; count of bases not matched to a gene: 4. The germline V gene has CDR1 SGHRS and CDR2 YFSETQ.

This clone came up once. V usage is TRBV5-6 and J usage is TRBJ1-2; 8 bases fit TRBD1. J lost 8 bases, V lost 4 bases, and 7 bases had no gene match. This CDR3 comprises 13 residues. Germline V lookup: CDR1 SGHDT, CDR2 YYEEEE. CDR3 coding DNA: TGTGCCAGCAGCCCGACAGGGGCGAGGGGCTACACCTTC. The encoded protein is CASSPTGARGYTF.

The J gene is TRBJ2-3, the V gene TRBV7-2; 7 bases are shared with TRBD1. V was clipped by 5 bases and J by 1 base; unmatched bases: 9. The length of the CDR3 is 16 residues. The germline V gene has CDR1 SGHTA and CDR2 FQGNSA. CDR3 in amino acids: CASSPAGTVGTDTQYF. The CDR3 DNA reads as TGTGCCAGCAGCCCCGCCGGGACAGTTGGCACAGATACGCAGTATTTT. The variable domain in full, with the rest retrieved from reference TRBV7-2 and TRBJ2-3, is GAGVSQSPSNKVTEKGKDVELRCDPISGHTALYWYRQSLGQGLEFLIYFQGNSAPDKSGLPSDRFSAERTGGSVSTLTIQRTQQEDSAVYLCASSPAGTVGTDTQYFGPGTRLTVL.

DNA of the CDR3: TGTGCCAGCAGACCCGGGAGCGGCTCCTACAATGAGCAGTTCTTC. Translation gives CASRPGSGSYNEQFF. V usage is TRBV11-2 and J usage is TRBJ2-1; D is perhaps TRBD2 (6 bases). This CDR3 is 15 amino acids long. Germline CDR1 reads SGHAT; CDR2 reads FQNNGV. The ends were cut back, 6 bases at V and 0 bases at J, with 12 bases in the middle. Full variable domain (rest looked up from reference TRBV11-2 and TRBJ2-1): EAGVAQSPRYKIIEKRQSVAFWCNPISGHATLYWYQQILGQGPKLLIQFQNNGVVDDSQLPKDRFSAERLKGVDSTLKIQPAKLEDSAVYLCASRPGSGSYNEQFFGPGTRLTVL.

V is TRBV30 and J is TRBJ1-2; 8 bases agree with TRBD1. This CDR3 region has 15 residues. Germline CDR1 GTSNPN, CDR2 SVGIG (reference sequence). V lost 3 bases and J lost 4; bases outside the gene matches: 10. The CDR3 DNA reads TGTGCCTGGAGCCACGGGACAGGACTTACCTATGGCTACACCTTC. As protein: CAWSHGTGLTYGYTF.

The chain employs TRBV5-4 and TRBJ1-2, with D maybe TRBD1 (5 bases). The germline V and J ends were trimmed by 10 bases and 5 bases, with 21 bases remaining between them. There are 14 residues in the CDR3. From germline, CDR1 is SGHNT and CDR2 YYREEE (reference sequence). CDR3 coding DNA: TGTGCCTGGAGACTCGGAAGGGACTTATATGGCTACACCTTC. This codes for CAWRLGRDLYGYTF.

The chain uses TRBV5-1 and TRBJ2-5; possible D gene TRBD1, 6 bases. There are 13 residues in the CDR3. Trimming shortened V by 3 bases and J by 3 bases, and 9 bases separated the two germline ends. Germline lookup yields CDR1 SGHRS and CDR2 YFSETQ. This CDR3 reads CASSYSGEETQYF. CDR3 DNA: TGCGCCAGCAGCTACTCAGGGGAAGAGACCCAGTACTTC.

In this sample, this clone turned up once. The rearrangement links TRBV7-3 to TRBJ2-1; 9 bases line up with TRBD1. The V gene's germline CDR1 is SGHTA and CDR2 FQGTGA. The CDR3 totals 15 residues. After removal of 5 bases from V and 8 bases from J, the junction contained 10 bases not matched to a gene. DNA of the CDR3: TGTGCCAGCAGCACCCGGACAGGGGTTATGGATGAGCAGTTCTTC. Translating it yields CASSTRTGVMDEQFF.

The V and J genes are TRBV6-5 and TRBJ1-6, with D tentatively TRBD1 (5 bases). V shed 7 bases and J shed 7 bases, with 14 bases lying between them. The CDR3 is 14 residues long. Germline values: CDR1 MNHEY, CDR2 SVGAGI. CDR3 protein: CASTPGAGNSPLHF. CDR3 DNA sequence: TGTGCCAGCACACCCGGGGCGGGGAATTCACCCCTCCACTTT.

The chain combines TRBV5-1 with TRBJ2-1; TRBD1 is a possible D gene (5 bases). The germline gives CDR1 SGHRS, CDR2 YFSETQ. The CDR3 is 15 amino acids. V dropped 4 bases and J dropped 2 bases, with 13 bases sitting between them. The CDR3 region is CASSPLQATYNEQFF. CDR3 sequence (DNA): TGCGCCAGCAGCCCCCTACAGGCGACCTACAATGAGCAGTTCTTC.

The chain has TRBV6-2 or TRBV6-3 and TRBJ1-4, with D perhaps TRBD1 (6 bases). This CDR3 spans 12 amino acids. Germline V gene lookup returns CDR1 MNHEY and CDR2 SVGEGT. V was pared by 5 bases and J by 6 bases, with 7 bases between. CDR3 nucleotide sequence: TGTGCCAGCAGTACAGGGTATGAAAAACTGTTTTTT. It translates to CASSTGYEKLFF.

The V and J genes are TRBV28 and TRBJ1-4, with 12 bases identical to TRBD1. The V and J ends lost 8 bases and 3 bases, in that order; junction bases with no gene match: 7. The CDR3 totals 16 residues. Looked up from germline, CDR1 is MDHEN and CDR2 is SYDVKM. CDR3 nucleotide sequence: TGTGCCAGCGGGACAGGGGGCATCGGGGCTAATGAAAAACTGTTTTTT. Protein: CASGTGGIGANEKLFF.

The genes are TRBV7-2 and TRBJ2-5, with D possibly TRBD2 on 6 matching bases. CDR1 and CDR2 from the germline V gene are SGHTA and FQGNSA. V lost 2 bases to trimming and J lost 4 bases, with 8 bases between them. CDR3 length: 13 amino acids. CDR3: CASSLMGGETQYF. As DNA, the CDR3 is TGTGCCAGCAGCTTAATGGGGGGAGAGACCCAGTACTTC.

The chain employs TRBV10-3 and TRBJ1-1; 12 bases are shared with TRBD1. Looked up from germline, CDR1 is ENHRY and CDR2 is SYGVKD. The CDR3 contains 16 residues. The trim removed 3 bases at V and 7 bases at J, leaving 9 bases unmatched. The CDR3 DNA reads as TGTGCCATCAGTGATTACCGGGACAGGGGGCCTGTTGAAGCTTTCTTT. It codes for CAISDYRDRGPVEAFF.

The V gene is TRBV19, the J gene TRBJ1-2; 7 bases match TRBD1. The V gene end was trimmed by 6 bases and the J gene end by 3 bases; junction bases not matched to a gene: 4. This CDR3 contains 13 residues. Germline V gene sequence: CDR1 LNHDA, CDR2 SQIVND (reference sequence). This CDR3 is CASSHGTDYGYTF. For the CDR3, the DNA is TGTGCCAGTAGCCACGGGACAGACTATGGCTACACCTTC.